A single sample gave rise to the 16 T cell receptor beta chains below, sequenced in a study. TCRdb ran MiXCR on the RT-PCR reads and lists one entry per CDR3 protein. The sample contains about 680,000 distinct CDR3 sequences, approximately 15% of which appear only once. The sequencing input was memory CD4+ T cells from blood. The receptors were gathered from a female donor in good health, serving as a healthy control.

This clonotype was observed a handful of times. CDR3 residues: CSARVLDRKSEQYF. For the CDR3, the DNA is TGCAGTGCTAGAGTCTTGGACAGAAAAAGCGAGCAGTACTTC. The chain is built from TRBV20-1 and TRBJ2-7, with D perhaps TRBD1 (6 bases). The CDR3 is 14 amino acids. Germline CDR1 reads DFQATT; CDR2 reads SNEGSKA (reference sequence). V was cut by 1 base and J by 6 bases, with 16 bases left in between.

This clonotype has at least ten counts. The rearrangement links TRBV20-1 to TRBJ2-2; possible D gene TRBD2, 6 bases. CDR1 is DFQATT and CDR2 is SNEGSKA in the germline V gene (reference sequence). Trimming shortened V by 5 bases and J by 6 bases, and 13 bases separated the two germline ends. This CDR3 is built from 13 residues. The CDR3 here is CSAPAGSPGELFF. Written as DNA, the CDR3 is TGCAGTGCTCCCGCCGGGAGCCCCGGGGAGCTGTTTTTT.

The V call is TRBV7-2, the J call TRBJ2-3; TRBD2 aligns across 11 bases. After removal of 1 base from V and 7 bases from J, the junction contained 7 bases not matched to a gene. Looked up from germline, CDR1 is SGHTA and CDR2 is FQGNSA. This CDR3 is 16 amino acids long. The CDR3 region has the DNA TGTGCCAGCAGCTTAGTCGGTAGCGGGGGGGTAAATACGCAGTATTTT. Translating it yields CASSLVGSGGVNTQYF.

This clonotype showed up many times. V usage is TRBV5-1 and J usage is TRBJ2-7; the D gene is possibly TRBD1 (6 bases). V gave up 5 bases and J gave up 0 bases, with 12 bases separating them. The CDR3 has 14 residues. From germline, CDR1 is SGHRS and CDR2 YFSETQ. The CDR3 nucleotides are TGCGCCAGCAGAACTGACAGGAGCTCCTACGAGCAGTACTTC. Its protein product is CASRTDRSSYEQYF.

This clonotype showed up just a few times. CDR3 protein: CASSAQGSTGELFF. For the CDR3, the DNA is TGTGCCAGCAGTGCACAGGGCTCCACCGGGGAGCTGTTTTTT. The chain couples TRBV12-3 or TRBV12-4 to TRBJ2-2; D is perhaps TRBD1 (6 bases). V gave up 5 bases and J gave up 4 bases, with 11 bases separating them. This CDR3 contains 14 residues.

This clonotype was seen many times. CDR3 sequence reads: CASSPSGFSYNEQFF. CDR3 bases: TGTGCCAGCAGCCCCTCAGGGTTCTCCTACAATGAGCAGTTCTTC. This chain links TRBV7-3 with TRBJ2-1; the D gene is possibly TRBD1 (5 bases). The CDR3 runs to 15 residues. V was trimmed by 5 bases and J by 0 bases, leaving 11 bases between them. The germline V gene has CDR1 SGHTA and CDR2 FQGTGA.

This clonotype was counted between two and nine times. V gene TRBV5-1 combines with J gene TRBJ1-2; possible D gene TRBD1, 5 bases. CDR1 is SGHRS, CDR2 YFSETQ, per germline. Trimming left V 6 bases short and J 8 bases short, with 23 bases between. The CDR3 covers 15 residues. The CDR3 region is CASNDNTWGLQGYTF. In nucleotides, the CDR3 is TGCGCCAGCAACGACAACACGTGGGGCCTCCAGGGCTACACCTTC.

The chain employs TRBV5-4 and TRBJ2-2; D remains ambiguous. This CDR3 comprises 16 residues. Germline CDR1 is SGHNT and CDR2 is YYREEE (reference sequence). Trimming took 0 bases from V and 7 from J, leaving 16 bases between them. CDR3 sequence: CASSLGTSRSLGELFF. In nucleotides, the CDR3 is TGTGCCAGCAGCTTGGGAACGTCCAGGTCCCTCGGGGAGCTGTTTTTT.

This clonotype was counted ten times or more. The chain combines TRBV7-9 with TRBJ2-1; 14 positions match TRBD2. The CDR3 spans 15 residues. V gave up 3 bases and J gave up 8 bases; unmatched junction bases: 3. Germline V gives CDR1 SEHNR, CDR2 FQNEAQ (reference sequence). CDR3 residues: CASSLGLAGDDEQFF. The CDR3 coding sequence is TGTGCCAGCAGCTTGGGACTAGCGGGAGATGATGAGCAGTTCTTC.

The J gene is TRBJ2-3, the V gene TRBV28; D ambiguous. The CDR3 spans 14 residues. Trimming stripped 2 bases from V and 2 bases from J, with 8 bases between. The germline V gene has CDR1 MDHEN and CDR2 SYDVKM. In DNA form, the CDR3 reads TGTGCCAGCAGTTTAGAGGAAGCCACAGATACGCAGTATTTT. It codes for CASSLEEATDTQYF.

In this sample, this clonotype turned up a few times. The chain has TRBV6-2 or TRBV6-3 and TRBJ2-3, with TRBD2 identical over 14 bases. Germline loops: CDR1 MNHEY, CDR2 SVGEGT. CDR3 length equals 15 residues. V dropped 7 bases and J dropped 6; count of bases not matched to a gene: 6. The CDR3 DNA is TGTGCCAGCACTCATCGACTAGCGGGGGGGGATACGCAGTATTTT. This gives the protein CASTHRLAGGDTQYF.

This clonotype has more than one count but fewer than ten. This chain uses TRBV20-1 with TRBJ2-1; 8 bases are shared with TRBD1. This CDR3 is built from 15 residues. V trimming: 3 bases; J trimming: 10 bases; junction bases outside the gene matches: 14. The germline V gene encodes CDR1 DFQATT and CDR2 SNEGSKA (reference sequence). CDR3 coding DNA: TGCAGTGCTAGTAGTCCGGGACAGGCCTTACAAGAGCAGTTCTTC. It yields the protein CSASSPGQALQEQFF.

Many counts were recorded for this clonotype. CDR3 region: CAIRGEASYEQYF. The CDR3, as DNA: TGTGCCATCCGAGGGGAGGCCTCGTACGAGCAGTACTTC. The J gene is TRBJ2-7, the V gene TRBV7-3; maybe TRBD2 (6 bases). The germline CDR1 and CDR2 sequences are SGHTA and FQGTGA. The length of the CDR3 is 13 residues. Trimming stripped 10 bases from V and 4 bases from J, with 17 bases between.

There are a few counts of this clonotype. CDR3 sequence reads: CASRSWQGAREKLFF. CDR3 bases: TGTGCCAGCAGATCCTGGCAGGGGGCGCGAGAAAAACTGTTTTTT. The V call is TRBV6-6, the J call TRBJ1-4; TRBD1 matches at 8 bases. Losses at the gene ends were 6 bases for V and 8 bases for J; bases not matched to a gene: 11. The CDR3 is made up of 15 amino acids. Germline V gene sequence: CDR1 MNHNY, CDR2 SVGAGI (reference sequence).

This clonotype has a count of ten or more. The gene calls are TRBV4-3 and TRBJ2-5; no clear D. Trimming removed 0 bases from V and 5 bases from J, with 13 bases in between. Germline-derived CDR1 and CDR2 are LGHNA and YSLEER. The CDR3 runs to 15 residues. CDR3 residues: CASSQDRHRLETQYF. The DNA of the CDR3 is TGCGCCAGCAGCCAAGATAGGCACCGATTGGAGACCCAGTACTTC.

This clonotype was counted ten times or more. V is TRBV29-1 and J is TRBJ2-7, with TRBD1 matching 10 bases. Germline assignment: CDR1 SQVTM and CDR2 ANQGSEA. The CDR3 spans 14 residues. With V trimmed by 4 bases and J by 0 bases, 3 bases remained unmatched. CDR3 coding DNA: TGCAGCGTTGGACAGGGGGCCGCCTCCTACGAGCAGTACTTC. Translation: CSVGQGAASYEQYF.